A selection of T cell receptor beta chains follows, all from one sample in a study of patients and donors after allogeneic stem cell transplantation. TCRdb redid the calling of the RT-PCR reads with MiXCR, one entry per CDR3 protein. The data show 920,000 or so distinct CDR3 sequences, approximately 18% seen once. Material for sequencing was blood, either unsorted or a sorted T cell fraction (not recorded which). The receptors stem from a human donor who was either an allogeneic HSCT recipient or a stem cell or donor lymphocyte infusion donor (not recorded which). It is not recorded whose cells these are; they may come from a transplant donor. Each CDR3 is given with its conserved first and last residue. A D gene is named only where the DNA matches it firmly. Clone size is given for some rows only: seen once, a few or many times, or a class if the clone is expanded.

v_call	j_call	clone_size	cdr3_length	d_call	cdr3_nt	cdr3_aa
TRBV3-1	TRBJ2-2	few	13	.	TGTGCCAGCAGCCACCTACAGGGAAGGGAGCTGTTTTTT	CASSHLQGRELFF
TRBV2	TRBJ1-2	few	13	.	TGTGCCAGCCATACGGGGGAGAGCTATGGCTACACCTTC	CASHTGESYGYTF
TRBV29-1	TRBJ1-2	few	13	.	TGCAGCGTTGTATTAGGGGGGCGAGGGGGCTACACCTTC	CSVVLGGRGGYTF
TRBV7-9	TRBJ2-7	many	14	TRBD1	TGTGCCAGCAGCTTGACAGGGGCCACCTACGAGCAGTACTTC	CASSLTGATYEQYF
TRBV20-1	TRBJ1-2	.	13	.	TGCAGTGCTAGTTCAAAAGGAATCTATGGCTACACCTTC	CSASSKGIYGYTF
TRBV3-1	TRBJ2-7	few	15	TRBD2	TGTGCCAGCAGCCAACTAGCGGGGGGGGCCTACGAGCAGTACTTC	CASSQLAGGAYEQYF
TRBV12-3/TRBV12-4	TRBJ1-5	.	13	.	TGTGCCAGCAGTTTAACCGTAAAAGAGCCCCAGCATTTT	CASSLTVKEPQHF
TRBV13	TRBJ2-7	few	12	.	TGTGCCAGCAGCACACAGACTTACGAGCAGTACTTC	CASSTQTYEQYF
TRBV2	TRBJ2-2	.	13	TRBD2	TGTGCCAGCAGTGTAGAAGCGGGAGGGGAGCTGTTTTTT	CASSVEAGGELFF
TRBV15	TRBJ2-5	.	15	.	TGTGCCACCAGCAGAACAACCGGGACACCAGAGACCCAGTACTTC	CATSRTTGTPETQYF
TRBV24-1	TRBJ2-1	few	12	TRBD2	TGTGCCACCAGTCCGGGGGGAAATGAGCAGTTCTTC	CATSPGGNEQFF
TRBV7-3	TRBJ1-1	few	17	.	TGTGCCAGCAGCTTAATTCGCGGTTACGGGAGGAGCACTGAAGCTTTCTTT	CASSLIRGYGRSTEAFF
TRBV7-9	TRBJ2-5	.	15	.	TGTGCCAGCAGCTTACAGAAAGGGCCCCAAGAGACCCAGTACTTC	CASSLQKGPQETQYF
TRBV6-5	TRBJ1-2	many	13	TRBD1	TGTGCCAGCAGTTCGACAGGGCTCTATGGCTACACCTTC	CASSSTGLYGYTF
TRBV12-3/TRBV12-4	TRBJ2-1	.	14	.	TGTGCCAGCAGTTTGCGGGGACCTACCGGTGAGCAGTTCTTC	CASSLRGPTGEQFF
TRBV7-9	TRBJ2-7	.	14	TRBD2	TGTGCCAGCAGCAGGCGGGGGGCCCCCTACGAGCAGTACTTC	CASSRRGAPYEQYF
TRBV7-3	TRBJ1-6	many	15	TRBD1	TGTGCCAGCAGGCCCGGGGACAGGAATCATTCACCCCTCCACTTT	CASRPGDRNHSPLHF
TRBV25-1	TRBJ1-1	many	13	TRBD1	TGTGCCAGCAGCGGACAGGGATGGACTGAAGCTTTCTTT	CASSGQGWTEAFF
TRBV11-3	TRBJ2-5	.	16	TRBD2	TGTGCCAGCAGCAGGGACTTGGCGGGAGACACGGAGACCCAGTACTTC	CASSRDLAGDTETQYF
TRBV25-1	TRBJ1-1	.	12	.	TGTGCCAGCAGTGAATACGGGTTGTGGGCTTTCTTT	CASSEYGLWAFF
TRBV12-3/TRBV12-4	TRBJ2-7	few	14	.	TGTGCCAGCAGGTTGGGCAGTTCCTCCTACGAGCAGTACTTC	CASRLGSSSYEQYF
TRBV2	TRBJ2-4	.	14	.	TGTGCCAGCAGTGAGGGTCTCGGCAAAAACATTCAGTACTTC	CASSEGLGKNIQYF
TRBV10-3	TRBJ2-7	few	13	.	TGTGCCATCAGTGAAAGGGGGTTCTACGAGCAGTACTTC	CAISERGFYEQYF
TRBV6-2/TRBV6-3	TRBJ2-5	.	13	.	TGTGCCAGCAGTTACGAGGGGGAGGAGACCCAGTACTTC	CASSYEGEETQYF
TRBV28	TRBJ2-6	.	14	.	TGTGCCAGCGGTGGGAGGTCTGGGGCCAACGTCCTGACTTTC	CASGGRSGANVLTF
TRBV2	TRBJ1-1	.	15	.	TGTGCCAGCAGTTACGCAACAGGGCAGAACACTGAAGCTTTCTTT	CASSYATGQNTEAFF
TRBV30	TRBJ1-5	.	14	.	TGTGCCTGGAGTGTCACAGGAGACAATCAGCCCCAGCATTTT	CAWSVTGDNQPQHF
TRBV5-5	TRBJ2-7	.	15	.	TGTGCCAGCAGCTTGAGGGGGGCTCCTTCCTACGAGCAGTACTTC	CASSLRGAPSYEQYF
TRBV24-1	TRBJ2-7	few	13	.	TGTGCCACCGGTAAGAGGGACTCTTACGAGCAGTACTTC	CATGKRDSYEQYF
TRBV6-1	TRBJ1-2	.	19	.	TGTGCCAGCAGTACCCATGATCTGACAGGCCTTATGGGTACGAATGGCTACACCTTC	CASSTHDLTGLMGTNGYTF
TRBV2	TRBJ2-2	.	16	.	TGTGCCAGCAGCGAGTTAGCGGCCGCGAACACCGGGGAGCTGTTTTTT	CASSELAAANTGELFF
TRBV20-1	TRBJ2-3	.	16	.	TGCAGTGCTAGGGAAGTGGACATTTCCAAAACAGATACGCAGTATTTT	CSAREVDISKTDTQYF
TRBV27	TRBJ2-5	.	16	TRBD1	TGTGCCAGCAGTTCCTTGGGACAGGGGGTCCAAGAGACCCAGTACTTC	CASSSLGQGVQETQYF
TRBV2	TRBJ2-4	few	14	.	TGTGCCAGCAAGATGACCTTTCTCAGGGACATTCAGTACTTC	CASKMTFLRDIQYF
TRBV7-9	TRBJ2-7	.	14	.	TGTGCCAGCAGCCCCTTTCCCAGCTCCTACGAGCAGTACTTC	CASSPFPSSYEQYF
TRBV12-3/TRBV12-4	TRBJ2-1	many	18	.	TGTGCCAGCAGTTTAAACCCAGGGGTCACAACAACCATCAATGAGCAGTTCTTC	CASSLNPGVTTTINEQFF
TRBV12-3/TRBV12-4	TRBJ2-7	.	14	.	TGTGCCAGCAGTTTTTCGACTAGGGATTACGAGCAGTACTTC	CASSFSTRDYEQYF
TRBV5-1	TRBJ1-1	few	14	TRBD1	TGCGCCAGCAGCGCCCAGGGGGTGAACACTGAAGCTTTCTTT	CASSAQGVNTEAFF
TRBV7-7	TRBJ2-1	.	14	TRBD2	TGTGCTAGCAGCTTAGCGGGGAGGCGGAATGAGCAGTTCTTC	CASSLAGRRNEQFF
TRBV29-1	TRBJ2-3	many	15	TRBD1	TGCAGCGTGACAGGGACAGGGGGAGGAACAGATACGCAGTATTTT	CSVTGTGGGTDTQYF
TRBV12-3/TRBV12-4	TRBJ1-2	few	11	.	TGTGCCACCAATCAGGGGTATGGCTACACCTTC	CATNQGYGYTF
TRBV7-9	TRBJ2-7	.	13	.	TGTGCCAGCAGCTTAGACAAATATTACGAGCAGTACTTC	CASSLDKYYEQYF
TRBV2	TRBJ2-3	.	15	TRBD1	TGTGCCAGCAGTGCGGGCAGGGGGCCGACAGATACGCAGTATTTT	CASSAGRGPTDTQYF
TRBV24-1	TRBJ2-3	.	15	.	TGTGCCACCAGTGATTATCCGGGAAGCACAGATACGCAGTATTTT	CATSDYPGSTDTQYF
TRBV5-4	TRBJ2-3	.	15	.	TGTGCCAGCAGCGCGTCGGGACCGTACGCAGATACGCAGTATTTT	CASSASGPYADTQYF
TRBV2	TRBJ1-5	.	15	TRBD1	TGTGCCAGCAGTTCTCGGACAGGGGGAAATCAGCCCCAGCATTTT	CASSSRTGGNQPQHF
TRBV19	TRBJ2-1	.	15	.	TGTGCCACCTTCGGGGGCGGGAGCAGGGCGGATGAGCAGTTCTTC	CATFGGGSRADEQFF
TRBV20-1	TRBJ1-2	few	16	.	TGCAGTGCTAGTCTGGCAGGGCATACGATTGGGGATGGCTACACCTTC	CSASLAGHTIGDGYTF